These 6 T cell receptor beta chains were all obtained from the same sample, sequenced in a study of breast tumors, draining lymph nodes, adjacent tissues. Axillary draining lymph nodes of breast cancer patients supplied the node samples. TCRdb processed the multiplex PCR reads anew with MiXCR; each CDR3 protein has one entry. The data contain some 97,000 distinct CDR3 sequences, over 20% of them singletons. The sequenced material came from axillary lymph node tissue. The receptor set was obtained from a female donor with breast cancer. Some clones in this sample may be carry-over from other donors' samples.

This chain uses TRBV7-6 with TRBJ2-2; D is unresolved. There are 16 residues in the CDR3. Trimming removed 0 bases at V and 0 bases at J, with 8 bases between. The germline CDR1 and CDR2 sequences are SGHVS and FNYEAQ. The CDR3 is CASSLAGYSNTGELFF. The DNA for the CDR3 is TGTGCCAGCAGCTTAGCGGGGTACTCGAACACCGGGGAGCTGTTTTTT. The variable domain in full, with the rest retrieved from reference TRBV7-6 and TRBJ2-2, is GAGVSQSPRYKVTKRGQDVALRCDPISGHVSLYWYRQALGQGPEFLTYFNYEAQQDKSGLPNDRFSAERPEGSISTLTIQRTEQRDSAMYRCASSLAGYSNTGELFFGEGSRLTVL.

At least ten counts were recorded for this clonotype. V is TRBV20-1 and J is TRBJ1-2; D remains unclear. V shed 7 bases and J shed 4 bases, with 16 bases lying between them. Germline CDR1 DFQATT, CDR2 SNEGSKA (reference sequence). The CDR3 contains 13 residues. CDR3 nucleotide sequence: TGCAGTGGTGCGACCAGCTACCCCTATGGCTACACCTTC. Amino acid sequence: CSGATSYPYGYTF.

This clonotype was counted at least ten times. The chain couples TRBV12-3 or TRBV12-4 to TRBJ2-3; 10 bases map to TRBD2. V trimming: 6 bases; J trimming: 0 bases; junction bases outside the gene matches: 9. The CDR3 sequence is 17 residues long. The DNA of the CDR3 is TGTGCCAGCAGGCGGGAGAAGCGGGAGGGAAGCACAGATACGCAGTATTTT. This sequence encodes CASRREKREGSTDTQYF.

This chain links TRBV6-1 with TRBJ2-1; 8 bases align to TRBD2. The V gene end was trimmed by 3 bases and the J gene end by 8 bases; junction bases not matched to a gene: 9. CDR3 size: 15 residues. In germline, CDR1 is MNHNS, CDR2 SASEGT. This CDR3 is CASSDLGGGNYEQFF. CDR3 DNA: TGTGCCAGCAGTGACCTCGGGGGGGGCAACTATGAGCAGTTCTTC.

For this clonotype: This may stem from a read error, because a much larger clone lies one nucleotide away. CDR3 bases: TGTGCCAGCAGCCCGACAGGTACATACGCGCAGTACTTC. Its protein is CASSPTGTYAQYF. The chain couples TRBV3-1 to TRBJ2-7, with D perhaps matching TRBD1 (6 bases). The CDR3 loop spans 13 amino acids. The germline CDR1 and CDR2 sequences are LGHDT and YNNKEL (reference sequence).

This clonotype has at least ten counts. This sequence joins TRBV4-2 and TRBJ2-3; D ambiguous. The CDR3 consists of 17 residues. The V end lost 0 bases, the J end lost 4 bases, and 17 bases lay between the germline ends. The V gene's germline CDR1 is LGHNA and CDR2 YNFKEQ. The CDR3 here is CASSQDRATLQSDTQYF. The CDR3, as DNA: TGTGCCAGCAGCCAAGATCGGGCAACTTTGCAGTCAGATACGCAGTATTTT.